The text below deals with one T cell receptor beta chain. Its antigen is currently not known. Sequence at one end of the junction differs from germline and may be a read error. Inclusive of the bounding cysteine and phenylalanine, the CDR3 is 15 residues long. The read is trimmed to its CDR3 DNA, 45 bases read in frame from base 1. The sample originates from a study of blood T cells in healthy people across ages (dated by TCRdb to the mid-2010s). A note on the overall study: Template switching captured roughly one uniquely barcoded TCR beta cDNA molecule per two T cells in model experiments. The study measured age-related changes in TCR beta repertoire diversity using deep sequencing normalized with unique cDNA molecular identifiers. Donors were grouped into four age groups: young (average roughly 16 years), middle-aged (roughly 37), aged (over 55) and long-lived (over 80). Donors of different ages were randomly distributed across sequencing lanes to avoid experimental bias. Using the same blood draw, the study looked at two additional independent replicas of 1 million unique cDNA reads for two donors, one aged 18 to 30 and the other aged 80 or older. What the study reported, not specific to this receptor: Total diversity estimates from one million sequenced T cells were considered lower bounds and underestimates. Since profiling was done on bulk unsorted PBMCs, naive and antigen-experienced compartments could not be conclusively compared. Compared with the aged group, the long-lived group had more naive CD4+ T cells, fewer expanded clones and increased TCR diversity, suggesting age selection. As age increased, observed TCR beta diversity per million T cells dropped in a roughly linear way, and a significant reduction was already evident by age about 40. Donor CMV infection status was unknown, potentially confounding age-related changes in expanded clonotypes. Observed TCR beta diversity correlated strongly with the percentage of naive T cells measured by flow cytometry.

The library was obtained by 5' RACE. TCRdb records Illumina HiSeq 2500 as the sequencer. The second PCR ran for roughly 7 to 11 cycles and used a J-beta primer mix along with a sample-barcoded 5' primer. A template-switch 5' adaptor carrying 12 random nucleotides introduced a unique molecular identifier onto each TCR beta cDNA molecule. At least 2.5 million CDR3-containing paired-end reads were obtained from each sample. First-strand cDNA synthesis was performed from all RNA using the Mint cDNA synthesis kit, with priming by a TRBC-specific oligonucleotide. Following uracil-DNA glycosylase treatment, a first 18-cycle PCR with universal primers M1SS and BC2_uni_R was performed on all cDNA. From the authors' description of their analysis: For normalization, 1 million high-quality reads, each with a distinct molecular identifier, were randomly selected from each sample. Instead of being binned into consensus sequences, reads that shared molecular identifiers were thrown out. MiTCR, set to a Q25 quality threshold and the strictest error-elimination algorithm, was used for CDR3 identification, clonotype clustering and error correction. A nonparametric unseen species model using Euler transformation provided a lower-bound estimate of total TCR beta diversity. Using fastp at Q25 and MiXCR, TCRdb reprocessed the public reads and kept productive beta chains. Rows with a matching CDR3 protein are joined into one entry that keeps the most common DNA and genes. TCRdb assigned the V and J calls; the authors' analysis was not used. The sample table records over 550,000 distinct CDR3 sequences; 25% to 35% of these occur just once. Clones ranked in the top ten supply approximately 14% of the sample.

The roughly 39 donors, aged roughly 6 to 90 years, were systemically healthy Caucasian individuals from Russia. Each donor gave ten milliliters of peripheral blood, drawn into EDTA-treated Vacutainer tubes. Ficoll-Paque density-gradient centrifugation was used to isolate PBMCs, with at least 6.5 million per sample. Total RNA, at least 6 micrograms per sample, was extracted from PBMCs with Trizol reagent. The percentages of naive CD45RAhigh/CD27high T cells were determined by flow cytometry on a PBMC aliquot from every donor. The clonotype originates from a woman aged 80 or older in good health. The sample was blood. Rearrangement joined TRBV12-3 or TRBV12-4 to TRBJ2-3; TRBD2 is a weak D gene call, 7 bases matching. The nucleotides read TGTGCCAGCATTCAGGGGCGGGGGAGCGCAGATACGGAGTATTTT. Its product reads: CASIQGRGSADTEYF.